Given below is one TCR beta chain in context. This entry comes from a study of blood T cell repertoires in COVID-19. Libraries were prepared by immunoSEQ multiplex PCR; TCRdb keeps only in-frame clonotypes and omits some of them. The sample includes some 700,000 clones, 85% to 90% of them seen just once. The CDR3 spans 14 residues. With 4 bases clipped from V and 8 bases from J, the junction kept 8 bases outside the gene matches. Germline CDR1 reads SGHTA; CDR2 reads FQGNSA. The chain joins TRBV7-2 to TRBJ1-2; 9 bases align to TRBD1. The sequenced sample consisted of peripheral blood. The origin of this receptor is a woman younger than 30 with acute or convalescent COVID-19. Written as DNA, the CDR3 is TGTGCCAGCAGCTGGGGGACAGGGCTGTCGGGCTACACCTTC. Protein product: CASSWGTGLSGYTF.